This paragraph covers one TCR beta chain sequence. The sample holds a few counts of this clone. It has no known antigen specificity. One junction end disagrees with the germline gene, perhaps due to a read error. This specimen comes from a study of cytomegalovirus exposure and HLA in healthy donors (dated by TCRdb to the late 2010s). Regarding the complete study: In an earlier analysis of 587 of the donors, approximately 300 Gb of sequence data and 90 million to 130 million unique TCR beta sequences from some 170 million T cells were reported. A later genetic analysis took genome-wide SNP genotypes for about 55% of the 666 donors and used that subset as a discovery cohort. Class I and class II HLA loci were covered by the typing at four-digit resolution. Several DR-DQ haplotypes were handled as single units for association and clustering because linkage in the cohort was strong. Among around 400 genotyped donors of the cohort, an average of around 250,000 unique TCR beta nucleotide sequences was sequenced per donor, of which about 19% were non-productive. Typing coverage varied by locus: roughly 620-640 donors for A, B, C, DRB1 and DQB1; roughly 510 for DQA1; over 600 for DPA1; approximately 470 for DPB1. To decide whether each TCR beta V gene segment behaved as functional or pseudogenic, an earlier analysis of some 600 of the donors relied on high-throughput TCR beta sequencing. A later analysis re-analyzed previously published TCR beta repertoires from several hundred donors and added high-resolution HLA genotyping to study TCR occurrence patterns. The study combined high-throughput TCR immunosequencing, statistical association of individual TCRs with disease status, and machine learning to predict cytomegalovirus infection status. Besides the first cohort of 666 subjects, a separate validation cohort made up of over 95 different subjects was used. An early release that covered about 600 HLA-typed donors contained approximately 300 gigabases of sequencing data and tens of millions of unique TCR sequences. Using immunosequencing, the study profiled T cell repertoires from approximately 700 subjects and related those repertoires to cytomegalovirus serostatus. The study aimed to test whether signatures of past pathogen exposure could be identified by cataloging public T cell receptors. Every repertoire in the discovery cohort had been generated on one and the same sequencing platform. Rather than drawing on any new phenotypic data, the later analysis identified candidate immune exposures from TCR beta sequences and the way those sequences occurred across donors. Among the approximately 420 genotyped donors, under 90% belonged to the genetic ancestry cluster associated with self-reported Caucasian donors. Donor age, sex, ethnicity and CMV serostatus were compiled together with the repertoire data. General findings and caveats noted by the study authors: Compared with equally common non-associated chains, HLA-associated TCR beta chains in a later analysis were more clonally expanded and had lower generation probabilities. Roughly uniform sequencing depth across donors was assumed in presence/absence analyses, although this assumption may not hold. A later analysis found that TCR association rates varied across HLA loci, with DRB1 alleles showing the most associated TCRs and HLA-C alleles the fewest. Because counts were too low, about 18 rarely observed V segments, including chromosome 9 orphons, were excluded from the earlier analysis of 587 of the donors. Cytomegalovirus status was reported to be diagnosed by the classifier with high specificity and sensitivity in both the original and validation cohorts. A later analysis found that most CMV-associated TCR beta chains appeared HLA-restricted, with HLA associations seemingly driven largely by CMV exposure. Because HLA typing was missing for some donors at each locus, association tests included only the typed subset. At a false discovery rate of 0.05, a later analysis linked about 16,000 TCR beta sequences to specific HLA alleles. According to a later analysis, parvovirus B19, influenza, CMV and Epstein-Barr virus appeared linked to several top co-occurrence clusters. A later genetic analysis reported fewer N-insertions in productive TCRs among donors in an Asian-associated ancestry cluster than the approximately 700-donor mean. When HLA alleles, especially DR and DQ, strongly co-occurred, attributing TCR associations to individual alleles was difficult. Three of the identified cytomegalovirus-associated TCR beta chains were confirmed in vitro to be specific for cytomegalovirus antigens. Across donors, most TCR sequences were observed very rarely, whereas some public TCRs were present in many individuals. A total of roughly 160 TCR beta chains were listed by the study as associated with cytomegalovirus. CMV serostatus was the only immune exposure information available for the cohort. A further reported finding was that TCR beta sequences accurately predicted the HLA-A and HLA-B alleles for most subjects in the first cohort. The authors suggested that the approach could potentially be generalized to other disease states and immunological phenotypes. A cluster of highly shared sequence variants was judged likely to represent a technical artifact of the sequencing pipeline. A later genetic analysis associated a missense DCLRE1C variant with V-gene and J-gene trimming of TCR beta chains, and an independent cohort replicated the association. This cohort had only TCR beta chains sequenced, and the lack of alpha or paired-chain data limited which features could be detected. Because the 87-base-pair reads could not distinguish some IMGT-functional V segments, including TRBV6-2 and TRBV6-3, those segments were excluded. Linkage disequilibrium might explain the correlated functional status among segregating V segments, but an unknown experimental factor could not be excluded. An earlier analysis of approximately 500 of the donors showed that most TCR beta V segments appeared in productive rearrangements either about 87% or about 30% of the time, which broadly matched IMGT annotations.

In total, over 600 healthy bone marrow donors made up the cohort. At the time of sampling, every cohort member was nominally healthy, though immune exposures that went unrecorded were likely present. The donor tested CMV seropositive and was one of the 289 seropositive cohort members. Every donor gave a peripheral blood sample, and the peripheral blood mononuclear cells from that sample were used for TCR beta sequencing. The Qiagen DNeasy Blood Extraction Kit was used to extract genomic DNA from the blood cell samples. Looking up the germline V gene yields CDR1 SNHLY and CDR2 FYNNEI. CDR3 length: 15 amino acids, cysteine to phenylalanine. The only DNA kept is the CDR3, 45 bases in frame from the first base. Library preparation employed the immunoSEQ multiplex PCR assay. The multiplex PCR relied on a mix of 60 forward primers for TCR Vbeta segments and 13 reverse primers for TCR Jbeta segments. A multiplex PCR assay on genomic DNA amplified the CDR3 region of rearranged TCR beta genes. Amplified TCR beta libraries were sequenced as 87-base-pair reads on the Illumina HiSeq System. The source study handled its data this way. In a later analysis, some 80 million unique TCR beta chains were counted across the 500 to 850 repertoires, and roughly 11 million of these chains were shared by at least two donors. To remove PCR and sequencing errors, raw reads were error-corrected and collapsed into unique sequences using a nearest-neighbor algorithm that merged closely related sequences. CDR3 sequences were aligned to IMGT reference sequences to assign V, D and J gene segments. Each retained sequence needed at least a six-nucleotide match to both a V gene segment and a J gene segment. Rearrangements were called productive when the CDR3 lacked stop codons and stayed in frame with V and J; all others were non-productive. Following IMGT convention, CDR3 was defined as the stretch from the second conserved V-encoded cysteine up to the conserved J-encoded phenylalanine. Sequences without an unambiguous match to a single V gene segment were excluded from the earlier analysis of 587 of the donors. In an earlier analysis of some 590 of the donors, a V segment was called functional when productive rearrangements were above 56.7%, and segregating when the standard deviation between donors exceeded 5%. A statistical classification framework was built to diagnose cytomegalovirus status from the catalog of TCR beta chain sequences. V and J gene assignment, in a later analysis, came from comparing TCR nucleotide sequences with IMGT/GENE-DB human TR gene sequences. A later analysis assigned CDR3 sequences and most-parsimonious VDJ recombination scenarios with the TCRdist pipeline. In a later analysis, each TCR beta chain was defined by its CDR3 amino acid sequence together with its V-gene family, and reads without a unique V-gene family were excluded. A later analysis removed several hundred highly shared, low-generation-probability nucleotide sequences to deal with suspected cross-contamination and a sequencing artifact. In a later analysis, a clonal expansion index for each public chain was calculated from normalized within-repertoire ranks of inferred template counts. In a later analysis, generation probabilities were computed with a VDJ recombination model fitted to out-of-frame rearrangements, and the resulting probabilities were checked against IGoR. A later analysis scored TCR-TCR, TCR-HLA and TCR-CMV co-occurrence with hypergeometric tests, applying a repertoire-size bias correction to TCR pairs. To estimate false discovery rates, a later analysis permuted the HLA or CMV assignments 20 times. In a later analysis, co-occurring TCRs were grouped using DBSCAN, with TCRdist sequence similarity added in when clustering inside HLA-allele-positive subsets. Co-occurrence clustering excluded repertoires with fewer than 30,000 or more than 120,000 public chains, plus five with anomalous nucleotide sharing. TCRdb limited this immuneACCESS table to in-frame rearrangements with V and J called. A share of clones is missing; checked studies link under half to unresolved V genes, and the rest is unexplained. For V, J and clone size, that table is used; D and trimming come from the DNA. Within this sample are 160,000 or so clones, with around 78% of them counted one time only. The ten largest clones represent about 7.7% of the sample.

The rearranged chain carries TRBV2 and TRBJ1-5; D gene: possibly TRBD1, on 5 matching bases. The specimen sequenced was PBMCs. This sequence originates from a woman between 35 and 50 years old in good health and CMV-seropositive. The nucleotide sequence is given as TGTGCCAGCAGGGAAGAGGTGGGGGGGAGTCAGCCCCAGCATTTT. Translated, this gives CASREEVGGSQPQHF. The CDR3, completed at both ends by the reference TRBV2 and TRBJ1-5 genes, gives the full variable domain EPEVTQTPSHQVTQMGQEVILRCVPISNHLYFYWYRQILGQKVEFLVSFYNNEISEKSEIFDDQFSVERPDGSNFTLKIRSTKLEDSAMYFCASREEVGGSQPQHFGDGTRLSIL.